The 19 T cell receptor beta chains reported below all come from one sample, sequenced in a study of blood T cell repertoires in COVID-19. TCRdb keeps only in-frame clones here, not all; method: immunoSEQ multiplex PCR. In the table there are approximately 92,000 clones, roughly nine tenths of which are singletons. The sample consisted of peripheral blood. The receptor set was obtained from a woman aged 60-75 years with COVID-19, enrolled during active disease.

This sequence joins TRBV25-1 and TRBJ2-3; TRBD1 is a possible D gene (6 bases). The germline V gene encodes CDR1 MGHDK and CDR2 SYGVNS. This CDR3 is built from 14 residues. V was clipped by 4 bases and J by 1 base, with 9 bases between them. DNA of the CDR3: TGTGCCAGCAGTGGGGACATGGGCACAGATACGCAGTATTTT. It specifies CASSGDMGTDTQYF.

This sequence joins TRBV13 and TRBJ2-7; D possibly corresponds to TRBD2 (6 bases). V shed 6 bases and J shed 1 base, with 10 bases lying between them. The CDR3 consists of 13 residues. Germline V CDR1 and CDR2: PRHDT, FYEKMQ (reference sequence). The CDR3 protein is CASREGSSYEQYF. In DNA, the CDR3 is TGTGCCAGCAGGGAGGGGTCTTCCTACGAGCAGTACTTC.

The chain employs TRBV18 and TRBJ1-1; possible D gene TRBD1, 6 bases. Germline CDR1 and CDR2: KGHSH and LQKENI. The CDR3 has 15 amino acids. V lost 2 bases to trimming and J lost 5 bases, with 15 bases between them. The CDR3 is CASSPGRGPGTEAFF. CDR3 coding DNA: TGTGCCAGCTCACCAGGGCGGGGGCCGGGGACTGAAGCTTTCTTT.

The rearrangement joins TRBV7-2 to TRBJ1-5; D may be TRBD1 (5 bases). This CDR3 has 14 amino acids. V was trimmed by 8 bases and J by 6 bases, leaving 17 bases between them. In germline, CDR1 is SGHTA, CDR2 FQGNSA. The CDR3 DNA reads as TGTGCCAGCTCAGGCCACCAGGGTTTTCAGCCCCAGCATTTT. Its translation is CASSGHQGFQPQHF.

CDR3 region: CAWSPGSGNTIYF. DNA for the CDR3: TGTGCCTGGAGTCCGGGTTCTGGAAACACCATATATTTT. V usage is TRBV30 and J usage is TRBJ1-3; D ambiguous. With 2 bases removed from V and 1 base from J, the gap between germline ends came to 6 bases. Germline CDR1 is GTSNPN and CDR2 is SVGIG (reference sequence). There are 13 residues in the CDR3.

The chain carries TRBV19 and TRBJ1-1, with a weak D call TRBD1 (6 bases). V gave up 9 bases and J gave up 11 bases, with 31 bases separating them. Germline V gives CDR1 LNHDA, CDR2 SQIVND (reference sequence). The CDR3 spans 16 residues. DNA of the CDR3: TGTGCCAGCATGGGGGCCCTAGGACATTTCCTGTCAAACGCTTTCTTT. Its protein product is CASMGALGHFLSNAFF.

The chain couples TRBV7-2 to TRBJ1-2; D might be TRBD1 (5 bases). Germline V CDR1 and CDR2: SGHTA, FQGNSA. V shed 5 bases and J shed 4 bases, with 14 bases lying between them. The CDR3 runs 14 residues. The CDR3 DNA sequence: TGTGCCAGCAGCCGTAAGACAGAAACCTATGGCTACACCTTC. Encoded protein: CASSRKTETYGYTF. The full variable domain, completed using reference TRBV7-2 and TRBJ1-2, is GAGVSQSPSNKVTEKGKDVELRCDPISGHTALYWYRQSLGQGLEFLIYFQGNSAPDKSGLPSDRFSAERTGGSVSTLTIQRTQQEDSAVYLCASSRKTETYGYTFGSGTRLTVV.

The J gene is TRBJ1-1, the V gene TRBV3-1 (or the pseudogene TRBV3-2); D remains unclear. The length of the CDR3 is 15 residues. The germline gives CDR1 LGHDT, CDR2 YNNKEL (reference sequence). The V and J ends lost 0 bases and 10 bases respectively, with 18 bases between them. This chain's CDR3 is CASSQDLTARSGAFF. The CDR3 DNA reads as TGTGCCAGCAGCCAAGATCTGACTGCCCGCTCGGGAGCTTTCTTT.

This clone was recorded once. The J gene is TRBJ1-1, the V gene TRBV7-6; weak D call: TRBD1 (5 bases). CDR3 length: 17 amino acids. Trimming pared 8 bases from V and 1 base from J, leaving 23 bases between. Germline-derived CDR1 and CDR2 are SGHVS and FNYEAQ. The CDR3 loop is CASGLPSGDWANTEAFF. The CDR3 nucleotides are TGTGCCAGCGGCCTGCCGTCGGGGGATTGGGCGAACACTGAAGCTTTCTTT.

This chain joins TRBV3-1 (or the pseudogene TRBV3-2) and TRBJ2-2; 14 nucleotides align to TRBD2. CDR3 length: 17 amino acids. J gave up 6 bases and V 1 base, and 4 bases lay outside the gene matches. CDR1 and CDR2 from the germline V gene are LGHDT and YNNKEL (reference sequence). CDR3 protein: CASSQGTSGGPAGELFF. In nucleotides, the CDR3 is TGTGCCAGCAGCCAAGGGACTAGCGGGGGGCCAGCCGGGGAGCTGTTTTTT.

This chain joins TRBV6-5 and TRBJ1-3; 9 nucleotides line up with TRBD1. CDR1 and CDR2 from the germline V gene are MNHEY and SVGAGI. V was pared by 6 bases and J by 7 bases, with 10 bases of the junction left unmatched. The CDR3 is 15 residues long. CDR3 sequence (DNA): TGTGCCAGCAGGCTTTCCGGGACAGGGAAGAACACCATATATTTT. As protein: CASRLSGTGKNTIYF.

This clone came up once. The chain employs TRBV27 and TRBJ2-1; 7 bases match TRBD2. There are 17 residues in the CDR3. Germline CDR1 MNHEY, CDR2 SMNVEV (reference sequence). V was pared by 2 bases and J by 0 bases, with 7 bases of the junction left unmatched. The CDR3 protein is CASSLLGGLGSYNEQFF. The CDR3 region has the DNA TGTGCCAGCAGTTTACTCGGCGGACTAGGCTCCTACAATGAGCAGTTCTTC.

This clone was seen once. V is TRBV7-2 and J is TRBJ1-2; possible D gene TRBD1, 5 bases. CDR1 and CDR2 from the germline V gene are SGHTA and FQGNSA. V was cut by 2 bases and J by 2 bases, with 9 bases left in between. The CDR3 covers 14 residues. DNA for the CDR3: TGTGCCAGCAGCTTAACAGGAGTCAACTATGGCTACACCTTC. Translated, it gives CASSLTGVNYGYTF.

CDR3 loop: CASGNEGREQFF. The CDR3 nucleotides are TGTGCCAGCGGGAATGAGGGCCGTGAGCAGTTCTTC. J is TRBJ2-1 and V is TRBV3-1 (or the pseudogene TRBV3-2), with a weak D call TRBD2 (5 bases). The CDR3 extends over 12 amino acids. CDR1 is LGHDT and CDR2 is YNNKEL in the germline V gene (reference sequence). Trimming removed 8 bases at V and 9 bases at J, with 14 bases between.

This chain links TRBV4-2 with TRBJ2-2; 15 nucleotides agree with TRBD2. Germline values: CDR1 LGHNA, CDR2 YNFKEQ. V lost 3 bases and J lost 5; bases outside the gene matches: 10. The CDR3 is made up of 19 amino acids. The DNA of the CDR3 is TGTGCCAGCAGCCACTGGACTAGCGGGGGGGCGGTGGGTACCGGGGAGCTGTTTTTT. This encodes CASSHWTSGGAVGTGELFF.

The genes are TRBV14 and TRBJ1-1; no clear D. CDR3 size: 13 residues. CDR1 SGHDN and CDR2 FVKESK come from the germline V gene. V was trimmed by 6 bases and J by 4 bases, leaving 12 bases between them. In DNA, the CDR3 is TGTGCCAGCAGACGTCCAGGAACCACTGAAGCTTTCTTT. Protein: CASRRPGTTEAFF.

This clone has more than one count but fewer than ten. V usage is TRBV5-8 and J usage is TRBJ1-2; 10 bases line up with TRBD1. Trimming at V came to 0 bases and at J to 3 bases, leaving 2 bases not matched to a gene. The germline V gene has CDR1 SGHTS and CDR2 YDEGEE. CDR3 length: 15 residues. CDR3 in amino acids: CASSLVGTGDYGYTF. In DNA, the CDR3 is TGTGCCAGCAGCTTGGTCGGGACAGGGGACTATGGCTACACCTTC.

The chain employs TRBV7-9 and TRBJ1-6, with D uncertain. Trimming shortened V by 5 bases and J by 5 bases, and 13 bases separated the two germline ends. Germline CDR1 and CDR2: SEHNR and FQNEAQ (reference sequence). The CDR3 sequence is 15 residues long. CDR3: CASSRAVTNNSPLHF. The CDR3 bases are TGTGCCAGCAGCAGGGCCGTGACTAATAATTCACCCCTCCACTTT.

The gene calls are TRBV6-5 and TRBJ2-7; D possibly corresponds to TRBD2 (5 bases). The CDR3 has 14 residues. Trimming took off 4 bases at V and 2 bases at J, with 12 bases between the two ends. Germline V CDR1 and CDR2: MNHEY, SVGAGI. The CDR3, as DNA: TGTGCCAGCAGTTTGGTCGGGGATCCCTACGAGCAGTACTTC. The encoded protein is CASSLVGDPYEQYF.